The T cell receptor beta chain described here comes from a study of T cell responses to AZD1222 COVID-19 vaccine. Findings and limits, study-wide: Most donors were white British and more were female, and clonal diversity was possibly underestimated. Nearly half of spike-specific TCRs reportedly target variant regions that are unmutated in the B.1.351 and B.1.1.7 variants.

CDR1 and CDR2 from the germline V gene are SQVTM and ANQGSEA. The germline V and J ends were trimmed by 3 bases and 6 bases, with 12 bases remaining between them. The CDR3 covers 13 residues. To note about this clone: Its antigen is undetermined.

The data were produced by immunoSEQ multiplex PCR, yet TCRdb's version contains in-frame clones alone and is incomplete. The table has approximately 170,000 clones, 94% seen once. This TCR derives from an adult who received the AZD1222 COVID-19 vaccine. The gene calls are TRBV29-1 and TRBJ2-4, with D possibly being TRBD1 (6 bases). The sequenced sample was peripheral blood, obtained 28 days after the second AZD1222 dose. The CDR3 spells CSVDKTGGNIQYF. DNA of the CDR3: TGCAGCGTTGATAAGACAGGCGGAAACATTCAGTACTTC.